The present entry profiles one TCR beta chain with its context. It has no known antigen specificity. Nothing much larger sits one base from this clone, and base qualities are not available. The cohort consisted of hundreds of healthy bone marrow donors. Cohort members were all nominally healthy when sampled, although unrecorded immune exposures were likely present. The donor was CMV seronegative and belonged to the group of more than 300 seronegative cohort members. Every donor gave a peripheral blood sample, and the peripheral blood mononuclear cells from that sample were used for TCR beta sequencing. The Qiagen DNeasy Blood Extraction Kit was used to extract genomic DNA from the blood cell samples. Library generation was performed with the immunoSEQ multiplex PCR assay. The multiplex PCR relied on a mix of 60 forward primers for TCR Vbeta segments and 13 reverse primers for TCR Jbeta segments. The CDR3 region of rearranged TCR beta genes was amplified from genomic DNA with a multiplex PCR assay. The Illumina HiSeq System was used to sequence the amplified TCR beta libraries as 87-base-pair reads. In the paper's pipeline: A later analysis tallied tens of millions of unique TCR beta chains across the 650 to 750 repertoires, and about 10 million of those chains were shared by two or more donors. Raw reads were error-corrected and collapsed into unique sequences by a nearest-neighbor algorithm in which closely related sequences were merged to remove PCR and sequencing errors. CDR3 sequences were aligned to IMGT reference sequences to assign V, D and J gene segments. For a sequence to be retained, at least a six-nucleotide match to both a V gene segment and a J gene segment was required. Rearrangements were classified as productive when the CDR3 lacked stop codons and remained in frame with V and J, and all other rearrangements were classified as non-productive. Following IMGT convention, CDR3 was defined as the stretch from the second conserved V-encoded cysteine up to the conserved J-encoded phenylalanine. The earlier analysis of about 530 of the donors excluded any sequence lacking an unambiguous match to a single V gene segment. In an earlier analysis of more than 500 of the donors, a V segment was called functional when productive rearrangements were above 56.7%, and segregating when the standard deviation between donors exceeded 5%. To diagnose cytomegalovirus status from the catalog of TCR beta chain sequences, a statistical classification framework was built. A later analysis assigned V and J genes by comparing TCR nucleotide sequences with IMGT/GENE-DB human TR gene sequences. A later analysis assigned CDR3 sequences and most-parsimonious VDJ recombination scenarios with the TCRdist pipeline. A later analysis defined each TCR beta chain by its CDR3 amino acid sequence plus V-gene family, and excluded reads lacking a unique V-gene family. In a later analysis, around 650 highly shared, low-generation-probability nucleotide sequences were removed to address suspected cross-contamination and a sequencing artifact. In a later analysis, a clonal expansion index was calculated for each public chain from normalized within-repertoire ranks of inferred template counts. A later analysis computed generation probabilities with a VDJ recombination model fitted to out-of-frame rearrangements, and checked the results against IGoR. Hypergeometric tests were used in a later analysis to score TCR-TCR, TCR-HLA and TCR-CMV co-occurrence, with a repertoire-size bias correction applied to the TCR pairs. A later analysis estimated false discovery rates by permuting HLA or CMV assignments 20 times. In a later analysis, co-occurring TCRs were grouped using DBSCAN, and TCRdist sequence similarity was added for clustering within HLA-allele-positive subsets. Co-occurrence clustering excluded repertoires with fewer than 30,000 or more than 120,000 public chains, plus five with anomalous nucleotide sharing. As stored in TCRdb, this immuneACCESS dataset retains in-frame rearrangements with V and J assigned. A fraction of the clones does not appear; measured against another copy, unresolved V genes explain less than half of the discrepancy, and the remainder lacks a known reason. V and J calls and clone size are given by that table; D and trimming were obtained from the DNA. The sample table contains over 150,000 clones; only one count was recorded for approximately 80% of them. Over 0.95% of the sample lies in the top ten.

This entry comes from a study of cytomegalovirus exposure and HLA in healthy donors (dated by TCRdb to the late 2010s). In terms of the full investigation: According to an earlier analysis of 587 of the donors, about 179 million T cells yielded 117 million unique TCR beta sequences and around 280 Gb of sequence data. Donor age, sex, ethnicity and CMV serostatus were compiled alongside the repertoire data. The aim of the study was to test whether cataloging public T cell receptors could identify signatures of past pathogen exposure. The study combined high-throughput TCR immunosequencing, statistical association of individual TCRs with disease status, and machine learning to predict cytomegalovirus infection status. About five DR-DQ haplotypes were treated as single units for association and clustering because of strong linkage in the cohort. To decide whether each TCR beta V gene segment behaved as functional or pseudogenic, an earlier analysis of approximately 600 of the donors relied on high-throughput TCR beta sequencing. Of the approximately 400 genotyped donors, over 65% fell in the genetic ancestry cluster associated with self-reported Caucasian donors. An early release that covered roughly 600 HLA-typed donors contained about 300 gigabases of sequencing data and tens of millions of unique TCR sequences. All discovery cohort repertoires had been generated on a single sequencing platform. Besides the first cohort of 550 to 750 subjects, a separate validation cohort made up of roughly 130 different subjects was used. Both class I and class II loci were covered by HLA typing, at four-digit resolution. Typing coverage differed by locus: A, B, C, DRB1 and DQB1 were typed in roughly 629-630 donors, DQA1 in about 510, DPA1 in some 610, and DPB1 in just under 490. In the later analysis, no new phenotypic data were used to find candidate immune exposures; instead, reliance was placed on TCR beta sequences and their occurrence across donors. Across under 500 genotyped donors of the cohort, an average of roughly 250,000 unique TCR beta nucleotide sequences per donor were sequenced, and 15% to 20% of those sequences were non-productive. A later analysis re-examined previously published TCR beta repertoires from roughly 650 donors and added high-resolution HLA genotyping to investigate patterns of TCR occurrence. Genome-wide SNP genotypes for about 65% of the roughly 670 donors were used in a later genetic analysis, which treated that subset as a discovery cohort. The study used immunosequencing to profile the T cell repertoires of approximately 630 subjects and linked those repertoires to cytomegalovirus serostatus.

Beyond this particular receptor, the publication reports: A later analysis reported that several top co-occurrence clusters appeared linked to parvovirus B19, influenza, CMV and Epstein-Barr virus. In an earlier analysis of 587 of the donors, most TCR beta V segments appeared in productive rearrangements about 87% or about 30% of the time, broadly matching IMGT annotations. Some IMGT-functional V segments, including TRBV6-2 and TRBV6-3, could not be distinguished by the 87-base-pair reads and were therefore excluded. According to a later analysis, most CMV-associated TCR beta chains appeared to be HLA-restricted, and the HLA associations seemed to be driven largely by CMV exposure. The only immune exposure information available for the cohort was CMV serostatus. In vitro tests confirmed that a few of the cytomegalovirus-associated TCR beta chains recognize cytomegalovirus antigens. When HLA alleles, especially DR and DQ, strongly co-occurred, TCR associations were difficult to assign to individual alleles. Specific HLA alleles were associated with over 15,000 TCR beta sequences at a false discovery rate of 0.05 in a later analysis. A total of 150 to 200 TCR beta chains were listed by the study as associated with cytomegalovirus. In a later analysis, HLA-associated TCR beta chains showed more clonal expansion and lower generation probabilities than non-associated chains that were equally common. Because HLA typing was unavailable for some donors at each locus, only the typed subset was used in association tests. In a later analysis, TCR association rates were found to vary across HLA loci, with the most associated TCRs seen for DRB1 alleles and the fewest for HLA-C alleles. The classifier was reported to diagnose cytomegalovirus status with high specificity and sensitivity in both the original and validation cohorts. In a later genetic analysis, a missense DCLRE1C variant was associated with V-gene and J-gene trimming of TCR beta chains, and the association was replicated in an independent cohort. According to a later genetic analysis, donors in an Asian-associated ancestry cluster had fewer N-insertions in productive TCRs than the approximately 630-donor mean. Most TCR sequences were observed very rarely across donors, whereas some public TCRs were present in many individuals. A further reported finding was that TCR beta sequences accurately predicted the HLA-A and HLA-B alleles for most subjects in the first cohort. A cluster of highly shared sequence variants was judged likely to be a technical artifact of the sequencing pipeline. The authors suggested that the approach could potentially be generalized to other disease states and immunological phenotypes. Approximately 16 rarely observed V segments, including chromosome 9 orphons, were excluded from the earlier analysis of approximately 500 of the donors because counts were too low. This cohort had only TCR beta chains sequenced, and the lack of alpha or paired-chain data limited which features could be detected. Correlated functional status among segregating V segments might be attributable to linkage disequilibrium, but an unknown experimental factor could not be ruled out. Roughly uniform sequencing depth across donors was assumed in presence/absence analyses, although this assumption may not hold.

CDR1 and CDR2, looked up from the germline V gene, are MDHEN and SYDVKM. Measured from the cysteine to the phenylalanine, the CDR3 is 16 residues long. Only CDR3 DNA remains: 48 bases, in frame from the first base. The V end gives up 6 bases and the J end 1 base, leaving 10 bases in the junction not matched to a gene. The sequenced material came from PBMCs. Recombination joined TRBV28 with TRBJ2-5; TRBD2 aligns with 8 central bases. This TCR derives from a woman in her forties or fifties in good health and CMV-seronegative. The CDR3 has the sequence CASRQVGGRFQETQYF. Read as DNA, the sequence is TGTGCCAGCAGGCAGGTGGGCGGGAGGTTCCAAGAGACCCAGTACTTC.